This T cell receptor (beta chain) was identified during a study of T cell responses to AZD1222 COVID-19 vaccine. Here immunoSEQ multiplex PCR was the method, and the copy in TCRdb shows in-frame clones only, minus some. The table has around 110,000 clones, about nine tenths seen once. The V and J ends lost 4 bases and 0 bases respectively, with 18 bases between them. CDR3 length: 18 amino acids. In germline, CDR1 is KGHDR, CDR2 SFDVKD. The chain links TRBV24-1 to TRBJ2-1; D perhaps matches TRBD2 (5 bases). The source of this sequence is an adult who received the AZD1222 COVID-19 vaccine. The material was peripheral blood, obtained 28 days after the second AZD1222 dose. Written as DNA, the CDR3 is TGTGCCACCAGTGACCGCCGAGGGAACAGAGGCTCCTACAATGAGCAGTTCTTC. Amino acids: CATSDRRGNRGSYNEQFF.